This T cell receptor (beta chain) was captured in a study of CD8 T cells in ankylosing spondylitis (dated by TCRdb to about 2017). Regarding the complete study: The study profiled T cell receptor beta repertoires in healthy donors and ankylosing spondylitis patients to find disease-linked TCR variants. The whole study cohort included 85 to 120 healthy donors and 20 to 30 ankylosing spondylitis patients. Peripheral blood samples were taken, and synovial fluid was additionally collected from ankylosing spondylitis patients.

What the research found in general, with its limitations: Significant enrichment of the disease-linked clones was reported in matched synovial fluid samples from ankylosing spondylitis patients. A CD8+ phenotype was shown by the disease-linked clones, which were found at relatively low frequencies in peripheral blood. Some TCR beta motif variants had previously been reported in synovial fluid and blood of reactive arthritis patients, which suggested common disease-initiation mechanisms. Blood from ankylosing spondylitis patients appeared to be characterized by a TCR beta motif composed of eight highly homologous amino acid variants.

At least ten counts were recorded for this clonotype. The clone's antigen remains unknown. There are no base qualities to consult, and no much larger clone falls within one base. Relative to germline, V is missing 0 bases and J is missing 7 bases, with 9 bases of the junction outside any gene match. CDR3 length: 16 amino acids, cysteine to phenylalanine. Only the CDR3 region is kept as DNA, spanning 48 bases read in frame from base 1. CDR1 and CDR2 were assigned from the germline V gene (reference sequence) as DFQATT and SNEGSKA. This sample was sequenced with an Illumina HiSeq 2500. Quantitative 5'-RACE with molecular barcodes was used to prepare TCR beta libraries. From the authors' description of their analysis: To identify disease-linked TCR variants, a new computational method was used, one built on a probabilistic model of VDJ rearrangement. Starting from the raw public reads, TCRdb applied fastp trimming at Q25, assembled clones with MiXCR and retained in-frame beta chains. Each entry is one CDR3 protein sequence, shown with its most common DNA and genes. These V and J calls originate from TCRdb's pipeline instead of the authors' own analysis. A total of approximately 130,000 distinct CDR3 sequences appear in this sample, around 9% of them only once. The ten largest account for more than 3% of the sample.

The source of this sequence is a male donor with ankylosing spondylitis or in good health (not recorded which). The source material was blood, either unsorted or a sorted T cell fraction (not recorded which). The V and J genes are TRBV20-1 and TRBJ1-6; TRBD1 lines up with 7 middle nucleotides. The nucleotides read TGCAGTGCTAGAGATGGGGGAACAGGGGTGAATTCACCCCTCCACTTT. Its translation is CSARDGGTGVNSPLHF.